The 15 T cell receptor beta chains given below trace back to one sample, sequenced in a study of breast tumors, draining lymph nodes, adjacent tissues. Breast cancer patients provided tissue from their axillary draining lymph nodes. Each CDR3 protein gets one entry after TCRdb re-called the multiplex PCR reads with MiXCR. The data contain more than 200,000 distinct CDR3 sequences, about a third of them singletons. Input material: axillary lymph node tissue. These receptor sequences come from a female donor with breast cancer. Some clones in this sample may be carry-over from other donors' samples.

The chain is built from TRBV20-1 and TRBJ2-7, with 7 bases that match TRBD1. Trimming at V came to 4 bases and at J to 9 bases, leaving 12 bases not matched to a gene. Germline CDR1 reads DFQATT; CDR2 reads SNEGSKA (reference sequence). The CDR3 spans 13 residues. The CDR3: CSAKWGRGKVQYF. The CDR3 region has the DNA TGCAGTGCTAAATGGGGCAGGGGGAAAGTGCAGTACTTC.

This clonotype came up many times. The V gene is TRBV20-1, the J gene TRBJ1-2; D gene unclear. Per germline, CDR1 DFQATT and CDR2 SNEGSKA (reference sequence). The CDR3 extends over 12 amino acids. V was pared by 5 bases and J by 8 bases, with 15 bases between. CDR3 nucleotide sequence: TGCAGTGCTCCGGTGGGCCCCGGAGGCTACACCTTC. It specifies CSAPVGPGGYTF.

The rearrangement uses TRBV7-9 and TRBJ1-6; 7 bases are shared with TRBD1. Germline CDR1 SEHNR, CDR2 FQNEAQ (reference sequence). V shed 3 bases, J shed 12 bases, and the junction held 8 bases outside the gene matches. The CDR3 has 14 residues. DNA for the CDR3: TGTGCCAGCAGCTTTCGAACAGGGGCGGGACCCCTCCACTTT. This encodes CASSFRTGAGPLHF.

The rearrangement uses TRBV10-3 and TRBJ1-1; no reliable D call. Trimming pared 0 bases from V and 3 bases from J, leaving 8 bases between. Per germline, CDR1 ENHRY and CDR2 SYGVKD. The CDR3 has 14 residues. The CDR3 region has the DNA TGTGCCATCAGTGAGTCGACGGCTTACACTGAAGCTTTCTTT. Residues: CAISESTAYTEAFF.

About this clonotype: It may be a read error: a sequence one base away is much more abundant. J is TRBJ2-7 and V is TRBV30, with TRBD2 matching 14 bases. Germline CDR1 and CDR2: GTSNPN and SVGIG (reference sequence). This CDR3 has 15 residues. The trim removed 0 bases at V and 3 bases at J, leaving 1 base unmatched. CDR3 region: CAWSVGTSGGYEQYF. Here the CDR3 DNA reads TGTGCCTGGAGTGTAGGGACTAGCGGGGGCTACGAGCAGTACTTC.

To note about this clonotype: Its ends do not fully match the called genes, so a read error is possible. V usage is TRBV20-1 and J usage is TRBJ2-1, with D hard to call. This CDR3 has 17 residues. The germline CDR1 and CDR2 sequences are DFQATT and SNEGSKA (reference sequence). DNA of the CDR3: TGCGGTGCTGAACCAAGACCGAGGAGAACCTCCTACAATGAGCAGTTCTTC. Protein product: CGAEPRPRRTSYNEQFF.

This clonotype was recorded many times. The rearrangement links TRBV24-1 to TRBJ2-1, with no clear D. This CDR3 has 15 amino acids. Germline CDR1 reads KGHDR; CDR2 reads SFDVKD. The V end was cut by 2 bases, the J end by 8 bases, with 15 bases between. CDR3 in DNA: TGTGCCACCAGTGATTCCGGGCCGAAAGGCTATGAGCAGTTCTTC. This encodes CATSDSGPKGYEQFF.

About this clonotype itself: Germline is not matched at one junction end, which may reflect a read error. The V and J genes are TRBV9 and TRBJ2-1; no clear D gene. The CDR3 runs 15 residues. From germline, CDR1 is SGDLS and CDR2 YYNGEE. CDR3 protein: CASSVAPSSHNEPFF. CDR3 DNA: TGTGCCAGCAGCGTAGCTCCCTCCAGCCACAATGAGCCGTTCTTC. Using reference TRBV9 and TRBJ2-1 for the parts outside the CDR3, the full variable domain is DSGVTQTPKHLITATGQRVTLRCSPRSGDLSVYWYQQSLDQGLQFLIQYYNGEERAKGNILERFSAQQFPDLHSELNLSSLELGDSALYFCASSVAPSSHNEPFFGPGTRLTVL.

This clonotype occurred many times. V and J are TRBV4-1 and TRBJ2-1; 10 positions agree with TRBD2. CDR3 length: 16 residues. Trimming removed 2 bases from V and 3 bases from J; junction bases left unmatched: 4. CDR1 and CDR2 (germline): MGHRA, YSYEKL. Written as DNA, the CDR3 is TGCGCCAGCAGCCAAACGACTAGCGGGTACTACAATGAGCAGTTCTTC. Protein product: CASSQTTSGYYNEQFF.

The table lists this clonotype with many counts. The chain uses TRBV10-3 and TRBJ2-7; 11 nucleotides agree with TRBD1. Per germline, CDR1 ENHRY and CDR2 SYGVKD. The CDR3 has 15 residues. V was clipped by 6 bases and J by 7 bases; unmatched bases: 11. CDR3 DNA sequence: TGTGCCATCAGCACCGGGACAGGGGGGTTTAGGGAGCAGTACTTC. As protein: CAISTGTGGFREQYF.

There are many counts of this clonotype. This may stem from a read error, because a much larger clone lies one nucleotide away. The chain couples TRBV5-8 to TRBJ1-2, with D perhaps matching TRBD1 (5 bases). Trimming removed 0 bases at V and 6 bases at J, with 12 bases between. Per germline, CDR1 SGHTS and CDR2 YDEGEE. The CDR3 contains 14 residues. The CDR3 DNA is TGTGCCAGCAGCTTGGTACAGGCGGTCAATGGCTACACCTTC. Translating gives CASSLVQAVNGYTF.

This clonotype has a count of ten or more. V and J are TRBV7-9 and TRBJ2-2; 7 nucleotides line up with TRBD2. Trimming at V came to 2 bases and at J to 6 bases, leaving 3 bases not matched to a gene. This CDR3 contains 14 residues. From germline, CDR1 is SEHNR and CDR2 FQNEAQ (reference sequence). CDR3 coding DNA: TGTGCCAGCAGCTTAACTAGCGCGTCCGGGGAGCTGTTTTTT. Its translation is CASSLTSASGELFF.

Points on this clonotype: The junction and the germline gene differ at one end; a read error may be behind it. This chain connects TRBV9 to TRBJ2-3, with 15 nucleotides matching TRBD2. The germline CDR1 and CDR2 sequences are SGDLS and YYNGEE. This CDR3 has 15 residues. The CDR3 sequence is CASSEGTSGRDTQYF. The CDR3, as DNA: TGCGCCAGCAGTGAGGGGACTAGCGGGAGGGATACGCAGTATTTT. Complete variable domain (other parts from reference TRBV9 and TRBJ2-3): DSGVTQTPKHLITATGQRVTLRCSPRSGDLSVYWYQQSLDQGLQFLIQYYNGEERAKGNILERFSAQQFPDLHSELNLSSLELGDSALYFCASSEGTSGRDTQYFGPGTRLTVL.

The J gene is TRBJ1-6, the V gene TRBV15; 7 bases are shared with TRBD1. Germline trimming cut 6 bases from V and 4 bases from J; bases unmatched to any gene: 9. The CDR3 loop spans 16 amino acids. Germline CDR1 reads LNHNV; CDR2 reads YYDKDF (reference sequence). The CDR3 sequence: CATSSDRRGYNSPLHF. DNA for the CDR3: TGTGCCACCAGTTCGGACAGGCGAGGGTATAATTCACCCCTCCACTTT.

V usage is TRBV28 and J usage is TRBJ1-1, with D uncertain. V lost 7 bases and J 6 bases, leaving 15 bases between the germline ends. Germline CDR1 is MDHEN and CDR2 is SYDVKM. The CDR3 is 13 amino acids. The CDR3 reads CASKVLVKAEAFF. The CDR3 nucleotides read TGTGCCAGCAAGGTCTTAGTTAAAGCTGAAGCTTTCTTT.